These 5 T cell receptor beta chains originate from one sample sequenced in a study of Ad26.COV2.S vaccination and SARS-CoV-2 variants. Treatment given: around 19 received Ad26.COV2.S at low or high dose, single or two shots; roughly five received placebo; per-sample allocation not given. After the first vaccine or placebo injection, samples were drawn on day 63. Sequencing was performed with immunoSEQ multiplex PCR; in TCRdb, only in-frame clones are kept and a portion is missing. There are approximately 450,000 clones in the sample; approximately 92% occur only once, and 10% to 15% lies in the top ten. The source material was peripheral blood, sampled in a trial of Ad26.COV2.S vaccine versus placebo. All receptors derive from a person aged 18-60 years who received the Ad26.COV2.S COVID-19 vaccine or a placebo.

The chain's CDR3 is CASSQDYTDTQYF. CDR3 DNA sequence: TGTGCCAGCAGCCAAGACTACACAGATACGCAGTATTTT. This chain links TRBV14 with TRBJ2-3; D gene uncertain. The length of the CDR3 is 13 residues. Trimming shortened V by 0 bases and J by 2 bases, and 3 bases separated the two germline ends. CDR1 is SGHDN and CDR2 is FVKESK in the germline V gene.

The chain employs TRBV28 and TRBJ1-6; TRBD1 aligns across 10 bases. Germline CDR1 is MDHEN and CDR2 is SYDVKM. CDR3 length equals 16 residues. V lost 7 bases, J lost 8 bases, and 11 bases stayed unmatched. CDR3 bases: TGTGCCAGCACCACCCAGGGACAGGGGCTCCATTCACCCCTCCACTTT. This encodes CASTTQGQGLHSPLHF.

The V and J genes are TRBV7-2 and TRBJ2-5; weak D call: TRBD2 (5 bases). Per germline, CDR1 SGHTA and CDR2 FQGNSA. V dropped 5 bases and J dropped 3 bases, with 16 bases sitting between them. The CDR3 is 15 amino acids. The CDR3 here is CASSRRWEEEETQYF. DNA of the CDR3: TGTGCCAGCAGCAGGAGGTGGGAAGAGGAAGAGACCCAGTACTTC.

The chain is built from TRBV6-2 or TRBV6-3 and TRBJ2-7; 11 bases agree with TRBD2. The CDR3 spans 14 residues. V dropped 4 bases and J dropped 6; count of bases not matched to a gene: 5. CDR1 and CDR2 from the germline V gene are MNHEY and SVGEGT. CDR3 loop: CASSSPLAGGEQYF. The CDR3 nucleotides read TGTGCCAGCAGTTCTCCCCTAGCGGGGGGCGAGCAGTACTTC.

The V gene is TRBV2, the J gene TRBJ1-6; possible D gene TRBD1, 5 bases. The CDR3 has 13 residues. Trimming took 4 bases from V and 12 from J, leaving 13 bases between them. Germline-derived CDR1 and CDR2 are SNHLY and FYNNEI. The CDR3 nucleotides are TGTGCCAGCAGTGTCTCAGGGAGGGTACCCCTCCACTTT. Its translation is CASSVSGRVPLHF. The entire variable domain, with the rest obtained from reference TRBV2 and TRBJ1-6, is as follows: EPEVTQTPSHQVTQMGQEVILRCVPISNHLYFYWYRQILGQKVEFLVSFYNNEISEKSEIFDDQFSVERPDGSNFTLKIRSTKLEDSAMYFCASSVSGRVPLHFGNGTRLTVT.